The subject of this entry is one T cell receptor beta chain. TCRdb used MiXCR to reprocess the 5' RACE reads, holding one entry per CDR3 protein. The data hold roughly 96,000 distinct CDR3 sequences, with about 8.8% observed a single time. The data were taken from a study of T cells after yellow fever vaccination. Study details: Preparation of the low-cell-number fractions used SMART-Seq v4 Ultra Low Input.

The CDR3 runs to 16 residues. This receptor was identified in a man between 18 and 29 years old who received the YFV17D yellow fever vaccine. Sequences were derived from CD8+ T cells not binding an NS4B(214-222) dextramer, sorted from PBMCs, sampled more than 14 days after the first yellow fever vaccination. The chain recombines TRBV21-1 with TRBJ1-2. TRBV21-1 is a documented pseudogene. The CDR3 loop is CASSKGAGPRDYGYTF. The CDR3 coding sequence is TGTGCCAGCAGCAAAGGAGCAGGGCCGAGGGACTATGGCTACACCTTC.